The 11 T cell receptor beta chains below come from one sample, sequenced in a study of tumor-infiltrating lymphocytes in primary liver carcinoma (dated by TCRdb to the late 2010s). Sequenced using an Illumina HiSeq 2500. Using a constant-region primer and ProtoScript II reverse transcriptase, TCRbeta-specific cDNA was reverse-transcribed from 500 ng total RNA. Three nested multiplex PCR rounds, following a slightly modified ARM-PCR procedure, were used to build the TCRbeta libraries. Multiplex TRBV1-TRBV30 forward primers and a Cbeta reverse primer were used in the first two PCR rounds, each of which was run for around 10 cycles. The raw public reads went through TCRdb reprocessing: fastp at Q25, MiXCR clone calling, in-frame beta chains kept. Duplicate CDR3 protein sequences are folded into a single record with the most common DNA and genes. A total of fewer than 400,000 distinct CDR3 sequences appear in this sample, 55% to 65% of them only once. The ten top clones hold roughly 9% of the sample.

Blood RNA was extracted from unsorted whole blood with TRIzol reagent; germline DNA came from the DNeasy Blood & Tissue kit. The sample taken for sequencing was peripheral blood. These receptors all stem from a man in his forties with primary liver carcinoma and hepatitis B virus infection.

In regard to this clonotype: This may come from a read error, since a much larger clone is one base off. The J gene is TRBJ2-2, the V gene TRBV14; TRBD2 might be the D (6 bases). V was trimmed by 5 bases and J by 1 base, leaving 14 bases between them. The CDR3 contains 16 residues. The germline V gene has CDR1 SGHDN and CDR2 FVKESK. The CDR3 region has the DNA TGTGCCAGCAGCAGGAGGGCGGCCGAGAACACCGGGGAGCTGTTTTTT. It encodes CASSRRAAENTGELFF.

V and J are TRBV2 and TRBJ1-1; D unresolved. Germline CDR1 and CDR2: SNHLY and FYNNEI. Between the trimmed V and J ends, which lost 0 bases and 4 bases, there was a span of 12 bases. The CDR3 is 15 residues long. The CDR3 reads CASSEARGVGTEAFF. DNA for the CDR3: TGTGCCAGCAGTGAAGCGCGAGGTGTAGGCACTGAAGCTTTCTTT.

V is TRBV7-8 and J is TRBJ2-7; 11 nucleotides line up with TRBD2. The germline V gene has CDR1 SGHVS and CDR2 FQNEAQ. This CDR3 region has 15 residues. V lost 3 bases and J lost 3; bases outside the gene matches: 4. The CDR3, as DNA: TGTGCCAGCAGCTTCTTACTAGCGGGGGACTACGAGCAGTACTTC. As protein: CASSFLLAGDYEQYF.

On this clonotype itself: Sequence at one end of the junction differs from germline and may be a read error. The CDR3 DNA reads TGTGCCGGCAGTGAAGGGAGCACCTGGGTGGATGCGCAGTATTTT. Protein sequence: CAGSEGSTWVDAQYF. The rearrangement links TRBV6-1 to TRBJ2-3; TRBD2 is a possible D gene (5 bases). Germline lookup yields CDR1 MNHNS and CDR2 SASEGT. This CDR3 comprises 15 residues.

Comment on this clonotype: A read error may explain this, as a much larger clone is one base away. V usage is TRBV11-2 and J usage is TRBJ2-5, with a possible D match to TRBD2 (5 bases). CDR3 length equals 14 residues. V dropped 1 base and J dropped 5 bases, with 11 bases sitting between them. Germline V gene data show CDR1 as SGHAT and CDR2 as FQNNGV. In DNA, the CDR3 is TGTGCCAGCAGCTTAGGAGGGCGCTTGGAGACCCAGTACTTC. Its protein product is CASSLGGRLETQYF.

Concerning this clonotype itself: A read error is likely, as this CDR3 ends without the conserved phenylalanine or tryptophan. The V call is TRBV29-1, the J call TRBJ2-5; D is ambiguous. The germline CDR1 and CDR2 sequences are SQVTM and ANQGSEA. The CDR3 has 12 residues. Here the CDR3 reads CSSLGYQEIQYI. In DNA form, the CDR3 reads TGCAGCTCCCTTGGGTACCAAGAGATCCAGTACATC.

Notes on this clonotype: Possible read error: a much larger clone is one base away. The chain combines TRBV6-6 with TRBJ1-5; D may be TRBD1 (6 bases). The CDR3 contains 15 residues. Germline V CDR1 and CDR2: MNHNY, SVGAGI (reference sequence). CDR3 DNA: TGTACCAGCAGGACACGGGGGCTGAGCAATCAGCCCCAGCATTTT. It encodes CTSRTRGLSNQPQHF.

Of note for this clonotype: A much larger clone differs from this one at a single base, so this may be a read error. V and J are TRBV6-2 or TRBV6-3 and TRBJ2-7; D unresolved. The CDR3 runs to 12 residues. V lost 8 bases to trimming and J lost 3 bases, with 11 bases between them. The germline V gene has CDR1 MNHEY and CDR2 SVGEGT. The CDR3 protein is CASADWVYEQYF. The CDR3 DNA reads TGTGCCAGCGCCGACTGGGTCTACGAGCAGTACTTC.

With regard to this clonotype: Mismatch with germline at one junction end may stem from a read error. This chain uses TRBV4-1 with TRBJ2-6, with D tentatively TRBD1 (5 bases). Germline-derived CDR1 and CDR2 are MGHRA and YSYEKL. The CDR3 covers 17 residues. The CDR3 region has the DNA TGCGCCAGCAGCCAAGAGAGGCGCAACACTGGGGCCAACATCCTGACTTTC. As protein: CASSQERRNTGANILTF.

Points on this clonotype: The junction and the germline gene differ at one end; a read error may be behind it. The chain joins TRBV6-2 or TRBV6-3 to TRBJ2-2; D not resolved. There are 14 residues in the CDR3. Germline V gene lookup returns CDR1 MNHEY and CDR2 SVGEGT. The CDR3 region is CVSSLRLDTGELFF. In DNA form, the CDR3 reads TGTGTCAGCAGTTTACGATTGGACACCGGGGAGCTGTTTTTT.

Turning to this clonotype: A single base separates this from a much larger clone, so it may be a read error. The V and J genes are TRBV12-3 or TRBV12-4 and TRBJ1-4; TRBD1 matches at 8 bases. The CDR3 is 15 amino acids. The junction had 10 bases not matched to a gene; V was cut back by 6 bases and J by 7 bases. The CDR3 protein is CASRQTGQGSEKLFF. The CDR3 nucleotides are TGTGCCAGCAGACAGACAGGACAGGGAAGTGAAAAACTGTTTTTT.